Included here is one T cell receptor beta chain sequence, with context. Its antigen is not identified. V shed 4 bases, J shed 0 bases, and the junction held 8 bases outside the gene matches. Per the germline V gene, CDR1 is SQVTM and CDR2 is ANQGSEA. This CDR3 has 17 residues. The data are from a study of T and B cells in COVID-19 patients. As for the study in general: Blood was sampled from COVID-19 patients who were either actively infected or recovered. Study-level results: In COVID-19 patients, T cell receptor beta variable and joining gene use was reportedly strongly skewed.

TRB rearrangements were amplified by multiplex PCR with BIOMED2 TRB-A/B primers. TCRdb reprocessed the multiplex PCR reads via MiXCR and lists one record per CDR3 protein. The top ten clones hold over 6.5% of a sample with 15,000 or so distinct CDR3 sequences, roughly 28% of them seen once. From blood, about 230-500 ng of genomic DNA served as TRB template. The specimen was blood. The chain employs TRBV29-1 and TRBJ2-1, with 11 bases lining up with TRBD2. The clonotype comes from a human donor who had recovered from COVID-19. The CDR3 loop is CSVGGTSGAFSYNEQFF. DNA for the CDR3: TGCAGCGTTGGGGGGACTAGCGGTGCGTTCTCCTACAATGAGCAGTTCTTC.